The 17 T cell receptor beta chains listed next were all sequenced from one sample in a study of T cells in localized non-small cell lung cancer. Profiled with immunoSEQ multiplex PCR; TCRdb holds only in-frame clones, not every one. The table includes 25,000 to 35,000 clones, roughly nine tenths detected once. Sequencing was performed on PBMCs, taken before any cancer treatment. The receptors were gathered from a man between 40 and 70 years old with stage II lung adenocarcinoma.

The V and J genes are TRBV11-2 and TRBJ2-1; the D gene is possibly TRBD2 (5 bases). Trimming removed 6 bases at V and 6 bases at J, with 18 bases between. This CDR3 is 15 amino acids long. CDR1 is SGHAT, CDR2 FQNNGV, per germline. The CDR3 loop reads CASSSPGFLLNEQFF. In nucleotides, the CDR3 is TGTGCCAGCAGTTCCCCGGGATTCCTTCTCAATGAGCAGTTCTTC.

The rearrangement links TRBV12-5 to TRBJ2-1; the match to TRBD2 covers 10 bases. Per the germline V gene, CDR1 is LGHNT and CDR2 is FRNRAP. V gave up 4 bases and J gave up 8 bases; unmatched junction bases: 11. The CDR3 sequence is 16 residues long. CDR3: CASGSGTSAKGDEQFF. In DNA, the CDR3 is TGTGCTAGTGGTTCCGGGACTAGCGCGAAGGGGGATGAGCAGTTCTTC.

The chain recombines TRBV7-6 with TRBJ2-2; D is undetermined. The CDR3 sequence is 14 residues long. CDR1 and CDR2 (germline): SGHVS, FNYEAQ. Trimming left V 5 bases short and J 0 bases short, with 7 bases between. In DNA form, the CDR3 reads TGTGCCAGCAGCACCGTCGCGAACACCGGGGAGCTGTTTTTT. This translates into CASSTVANTGELFF. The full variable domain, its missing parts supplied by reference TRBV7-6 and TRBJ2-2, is GAGVSQSPRYKVTKRGQDVALRCDPISGHVSLYWYRQALGQGPEFLTYFNYEAQQDKSGLPNDRFSAERPEGSISTLTIQRTEQRDSAMYRCASSTVANTGELFFGEGSRLTVL.

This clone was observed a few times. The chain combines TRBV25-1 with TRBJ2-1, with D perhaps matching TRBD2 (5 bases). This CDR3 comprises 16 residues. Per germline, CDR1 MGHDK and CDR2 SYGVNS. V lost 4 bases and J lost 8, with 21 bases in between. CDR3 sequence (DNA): TGTGCCAGCAGTGGCCCCTTGGCCGGGAAACGGGATGAGCAGTTCTTC. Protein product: CASSGPLAGKRDEQFF.

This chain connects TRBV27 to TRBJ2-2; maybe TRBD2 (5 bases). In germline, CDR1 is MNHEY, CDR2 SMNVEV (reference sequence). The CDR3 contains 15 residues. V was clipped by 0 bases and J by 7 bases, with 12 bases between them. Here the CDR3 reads CASSLSRAAGGELFF. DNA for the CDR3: TGTGCCAGCAGTTTATCAAGGGCGGCGGGCGGGGAGCTGTTTTTT.

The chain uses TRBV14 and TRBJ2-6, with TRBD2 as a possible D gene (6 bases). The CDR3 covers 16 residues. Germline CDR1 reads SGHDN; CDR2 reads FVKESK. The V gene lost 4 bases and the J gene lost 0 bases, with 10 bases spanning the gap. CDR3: CASSPRGYSGANVLTF. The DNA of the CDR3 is TGTGCCAGCAGCCCCCGGGGGTACTCTGGGGCCAACGTCCTGACTTTC.

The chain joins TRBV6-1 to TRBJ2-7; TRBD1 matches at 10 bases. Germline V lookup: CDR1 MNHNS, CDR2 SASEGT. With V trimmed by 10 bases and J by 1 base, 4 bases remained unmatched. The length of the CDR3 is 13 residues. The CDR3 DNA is TGTGCCACCGGGACAGGGGCTTCCTACGAGCAGTACTTC. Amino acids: CATGTGASYEQYF.

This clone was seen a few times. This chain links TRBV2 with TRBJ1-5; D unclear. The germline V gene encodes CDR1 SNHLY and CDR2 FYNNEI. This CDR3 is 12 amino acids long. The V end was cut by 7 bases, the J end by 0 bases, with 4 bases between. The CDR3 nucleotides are TGTGCCAGCAAATATAGCAATCAGCCCCAGCATTTT. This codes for CASKYSNQPQHF. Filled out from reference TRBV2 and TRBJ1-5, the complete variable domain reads EPEVTQTPSHQVTQMGQEVILRCVPISNHLYFYWYRQILGQKVEFLVSFYNNEISEKSEIFDDQFSVERPDGSNFTLKIRSTKLEDSAMYFCASKYSNQPQHFGDGTRLSIL.

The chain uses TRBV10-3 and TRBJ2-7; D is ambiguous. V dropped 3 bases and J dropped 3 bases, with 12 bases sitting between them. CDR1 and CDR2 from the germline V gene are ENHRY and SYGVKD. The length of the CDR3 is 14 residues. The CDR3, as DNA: TGTGCCATCAGTGACGAAAGGGCAAACTACGAGCAGTACTTC. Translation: CAISDERANYEQYF.

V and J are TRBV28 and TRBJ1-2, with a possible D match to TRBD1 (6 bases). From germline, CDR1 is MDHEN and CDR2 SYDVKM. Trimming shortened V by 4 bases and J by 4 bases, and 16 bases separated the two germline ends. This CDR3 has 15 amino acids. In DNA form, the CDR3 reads TGTGCCAGCAGTTCCCATCCCGACAGGCGCTATGGCTACACCTTC. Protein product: CASSSHPDRRYGYTF.

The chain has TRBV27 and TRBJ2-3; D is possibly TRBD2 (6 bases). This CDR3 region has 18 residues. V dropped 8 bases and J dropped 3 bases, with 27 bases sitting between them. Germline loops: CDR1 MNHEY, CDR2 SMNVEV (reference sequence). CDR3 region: CASQPIRVEGGGTDTQYF. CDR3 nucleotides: TGTGCCAGCCAACCCATTAGGGTTGAGGGAGGAGGAACAGATACGCAGTATTTT.

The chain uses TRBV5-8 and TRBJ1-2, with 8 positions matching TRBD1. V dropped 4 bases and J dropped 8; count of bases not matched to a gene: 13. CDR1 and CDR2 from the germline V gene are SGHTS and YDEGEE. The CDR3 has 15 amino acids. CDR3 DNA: TGTGCCAGCAGCCTCCCATATCCGGACAGGGAAGGCTACACCTTC. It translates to CASSLPYPDREGYTF.

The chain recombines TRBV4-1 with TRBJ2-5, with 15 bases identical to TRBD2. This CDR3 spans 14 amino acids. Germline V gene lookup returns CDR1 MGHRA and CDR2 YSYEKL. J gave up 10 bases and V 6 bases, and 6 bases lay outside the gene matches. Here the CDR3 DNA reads TGCGCCAGCAGACTTGGACTAGCGGGAGGGGACCAGTACTTC. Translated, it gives CASRLGLAGGDQYF.

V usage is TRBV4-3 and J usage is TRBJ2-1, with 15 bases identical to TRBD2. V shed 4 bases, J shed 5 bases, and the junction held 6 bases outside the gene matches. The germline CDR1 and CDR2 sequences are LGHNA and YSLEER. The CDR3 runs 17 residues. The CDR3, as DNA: TGCGCCAGCAGCCCGGGACTAGCGGGAGGCCTGAACAATGAGCAGTTCTTC. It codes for CASSPGLAGGLNNEQFF.

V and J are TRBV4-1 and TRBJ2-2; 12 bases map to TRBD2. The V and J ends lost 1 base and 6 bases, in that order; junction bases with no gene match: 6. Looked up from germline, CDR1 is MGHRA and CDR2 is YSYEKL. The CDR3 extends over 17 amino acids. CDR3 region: CASSQGTSGDLAGELFF. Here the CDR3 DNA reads TGCGCCAGCAGCCAAGGGACTAGCGGGGACTTAGCCGGGGAGCTGTTTTTT.

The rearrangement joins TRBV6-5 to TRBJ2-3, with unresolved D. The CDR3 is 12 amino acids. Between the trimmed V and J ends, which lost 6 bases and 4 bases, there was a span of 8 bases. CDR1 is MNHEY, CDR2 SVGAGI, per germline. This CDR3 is CASRSAADTQYF. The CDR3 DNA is TGTGCCAGCAGATCAGCCGCAGATACGCAGTATTTT.

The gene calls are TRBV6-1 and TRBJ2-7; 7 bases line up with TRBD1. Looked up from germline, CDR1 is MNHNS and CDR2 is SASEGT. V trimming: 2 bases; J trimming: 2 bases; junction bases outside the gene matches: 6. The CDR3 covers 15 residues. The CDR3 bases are TGTGCCAGCAGTGAAATTACAGGGGCGACCTACGAGCAGTACTTC. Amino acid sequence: CASSEITGATYEQYF.